Detailed here is one TCR beta chain. Sequenced by immunoSEQ multiplex PCR; TCRdb stores in-frame clones only, minus some. The table shows some 77,000 clones, with roughly nine tenths occurring only once. The sample originates from a study of T cell changes during pregnancy in multiple sclerosis. CDR1 MNHEY and CDR2 SMNVEV come from the germline V gene (reference sequence). V was trimmed by 3 bases and J by 7 bases, leaving 10 bases between them. The CDR3 covers 13 residues. Specimen: CD4+ T cells from peripheral blood mononuclear cells, collected before pregnancy. The chain carries TRBV27 and TRBJ1-5; D might be TRBD1 (5 bases). The source is a female donor with multiple sclerosis, enrolled in a pregnancy study. The CDR3 region has the DNA TGTGCCAGCAGTTTCGGGGAGGGGCAGCCCCAGCATTTT. It is translated as CASSFGEGQPQHF.